Detailed here is one T cell receptor beta chain. Its antigen is undetermined. Germline-derived CDR1 and CDR2 are MNHEY and SMNVEV (reference sequence). The CDR3 extends over 16 amino acids. With 5 bases clipped from V and 7 bases from J, the junction kept 11 bases outside the gene matches. One entry per CDR3 protein, called by TCRdb with MiXCR from the 5' RACE reads. The repertoire holds roughly 450,000 distinct CDR3 sequences, approximately 18% seen once, with 10% to 15% in the top ten. This specimen belongs to a study of T-cell memory formation after mild COVID-19. Study as a whole: The study found TCR clusters largely donor specific. Study-wide findings and caveats: CD4+ contracting clones were found mainly in CM and EM, and CD8+ ones in EMRA.

The clonotype comes from an adult woman who had mild COVID-19 (a few samples of this study predate the infection). Cell type and time point are not known. The rearrangement links TRBV27 to TRBJ1-4, with 9 bases aligning to TRBD1. Specimen: PBMCs or a T cell subset sorted from them (not recorded which). The CDR3 protein is CASSPNPQGAGEKLFF. DNA for the CDR3: TGTGCCAGCAGTCCGAACCCACAGGGGGCCGGTGAAAAACTGTTTTTT.